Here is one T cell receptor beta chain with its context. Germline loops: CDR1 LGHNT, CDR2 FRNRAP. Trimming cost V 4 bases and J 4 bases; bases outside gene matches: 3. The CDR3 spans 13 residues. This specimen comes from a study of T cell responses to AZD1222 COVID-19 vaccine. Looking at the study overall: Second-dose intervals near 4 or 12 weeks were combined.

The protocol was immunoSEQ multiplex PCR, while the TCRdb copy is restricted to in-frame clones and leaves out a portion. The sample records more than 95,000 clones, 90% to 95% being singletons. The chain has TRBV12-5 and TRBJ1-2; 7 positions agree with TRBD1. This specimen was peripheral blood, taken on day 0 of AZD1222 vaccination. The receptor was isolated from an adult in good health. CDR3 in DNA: TGTGCTAGTGGTTCAGACAGGGCCTATGGCTACACCTTC. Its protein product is CASGSDRAYGYTF.